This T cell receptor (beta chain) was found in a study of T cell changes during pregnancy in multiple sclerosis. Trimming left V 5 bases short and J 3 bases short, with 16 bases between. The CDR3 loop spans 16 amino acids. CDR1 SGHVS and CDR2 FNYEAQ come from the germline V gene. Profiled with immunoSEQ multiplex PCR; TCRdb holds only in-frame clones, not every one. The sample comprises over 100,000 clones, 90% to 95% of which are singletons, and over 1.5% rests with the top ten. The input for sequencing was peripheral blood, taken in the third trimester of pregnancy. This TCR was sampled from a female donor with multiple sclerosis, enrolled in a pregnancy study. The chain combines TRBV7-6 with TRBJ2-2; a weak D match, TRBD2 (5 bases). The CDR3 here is CASSRHEGADTGELFF. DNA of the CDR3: TGTGCCAGCAGCCGGCATGAGGGCGCGGACACCGGGGAGCTGTTTTTT.